What follows are 30 T cell receptor beta chains derived from one specimen sequenced in a study of blood T cell repertoires in COVID-19 (dated by TCRdb to 2019 to 2021). Preparation of the library involved the immunoSEQ multiplex PCR assay. What TCRdb holds here is the immuneACCESS table cut down to in-frame rearrangements. Part of the clones is not present; checked against another copy, under half of the missing clones reflect an unresolved V gene, and the others are unexplained. This sample lists about 94,000 clones; approximately 80% were detected once. Under 20% of the sample is taken by the ten largest. The sequencing input was peripheral blood. Receptor source: a human donor in a cohort sampled during active COVID-19.

In this sample, this clone turned up once. The V gene is TRBV19, the J gene TRBJ2-7; D might be TRBD2 (6 bases). The CDR3 spans 15 residues. Trimming left V 4 bases short and J 2 bases short, with 15 bases between. Germline loops: CDR1 LNHDA, CDR2 SQIVND (reference sequence). The CDR3 is CASSRWGERAYEQYF. The CDR3 DNA reads TGTGCCAGTAGTAGATGGGGGGAGAGAGCCTACGAGCAGTACTTC.

The chain employs TRBV5-1 and TRBJ2-4; no reliable D call. V was cut by 0 bases and J by 0 bases, with 4 bases left in between. In germline, CDR1 is SGHRS, CDR2 YFSETQ. CDR3 size: 14 residues. CDR3 amino acids: CASSLELAKNIQYF. The CDR3 DNA follows: TGCGCCAGCAGCTTGGAGCTAGCCAAAAACATTCAGTACTTC.

The V call is TRBV19, the J call TRBJ2-7; tentative D call: TRBD2 (5 bases). Trimming pared 5 bases from V and 0 bases from J, leaving 14 bases between. CDR3 size: 15 residues. Germline V gene lookup returns CDR1 LNHDA and CDR2 SQIVND (reference sequence). CDR3 sequence: CASSAWERSSYEQYF. Written as DNA, the CDR3 is TGTGCCAGTAGTGCCTGGGAGCGGAGCTCCTACGAGCAGTACTTC.

The chain's CDR3 is CAWRGGAGGLSSQREQYF. As DNA, the CDR3 is TGTGCCTGGAGGGGCGGCGCGGGAGGACTCTCCTCCCAGCGTGAGCAGTACTTC. The chain combines TRBV30 with TRBJ2-7, with 8 bases lining up with TRBD2. CDR1 is GTSNPN, CDR2 SVGIG, per germline (reference sequence). The length of the CDR3 is 18 residues. J lost 7 bases, V lost 3 bases, and 23 bases had no gene match. Full variable domain (rest looked up from reference TRBV30 and TRBJ2-7): SQTIHQWPATLVQPVGSPLSLECTVEGTSNPNLYWYRQAAGRGLQLLFYSVGIGQISSEVPQNLSASRPQDRQFILSSKKLLLSDSGFYLCAWRGGAGGLSSQREQYFGPGTRLTVT.

The chain couples TRBV19 to TRBJ1-5; 7 bases agree with TRBD1. This CDR3 region has 15 residues. Per germline, CDR1 LNHDA and CDR2 SQIVND (reference sequence). V shed 6 bases and J 6 bases; nucleotides not matched to a gene: 11. DNA of the CDR3: TGTGCCAGTAGGGCTGACAGGGTACGTAGTCAGCCCCAGCATTTT. This codes for CASRADRVRSQPQHF.

The J gene is TRBJ1-4, the V gene TRBV6-5; no reliable D call. Per the germline V gene, CDR1 is MNHEY and CDR2 is SVGAGI. The CDR3 loop spans 14 amino acids. V shed 8 bases and J shed 3 bases, with 13 bases lying between them. In nucleotides, the CDR3 is TGTGCCAGCGATCCTGGCACAGCTAATGAAAAACTGTTTTTT. Amino acid sequence: CASDPGTANEKLFF.

This clone is medium-sized by share. The chain recombines TRBV5-1 with TRBJ2-7, with TRBD1 identical over 7 bases. Germline loops: CDR1 SGHRS, CDR2 YFSETQ. After removal of 4 bases from V and 4 bases from J, the junction contained 8 bases not matched to a gene. This CDR3 has 14 residues. The CDR3 protein is CASSTDRSQYEQYF. The CDR3 DNA sequence: TGCGCCAGCAGCACGGACAGGTCCCAATACGAGCAGTACTTC.

This clone was observed a handful of times. The J gene is TRBJ2-7, the V gene TRBV5-1; D is possibly TRBD2 (7 bases). The CDR3 spans 17 residues. Trimming stripped 0 bases from V and 3 bases from J, with 19 bases between. The V gene's germline CDR1 is SGHRS and CDR2 YFSETQ. CDR3 sequence: CASSLALRGAAGYEQYF. In nucleotides, the CDR3 is TGCGCCAGCAGCTTGGCCCTCCGGGGGGCAGCCGGCTACGAGCAGTACTTC. Filled out from reference TRBV5-1 and TRBJ2-7, the complete variable domain reads KAGVTQTPRYLIKTRGQQVTLSCSPISGHRSVSWYQQTPGQGLQFLFEYFSETQRNKGNFPGRFSGRQFSNSRSEMNVSTLELGDSALYLCASSLALRGAAGYEQYFGPGTRLTVT.

This chain uses TRBV7-6 with TRBJ2-1; no clear D gene. V was cut by 1 base and J by 4 bases, with 17 bases left in between. Germline loops: CDR1 SGHVS, CDR2 FNYEAQ. The CDR3 loop spans 17 amino acids. CDR3 in DNA: TGTGCCAGCAGCTTAGAAGCCGAGAGAATACCGTACAATGAGCAGTTCTTC. Translating gives CASSLEAERIPYNEQFF. The entire variable domain, with the rest obtained from reference TRBV7-6 and TRBJ2-1, is as follows: GAGVSQSPRYKVTKRGQDVALRCDPISGHVSLYWYRQALGQGPEFLTYFNYEAQQDKSGLPNDRFSAERPEGSISTLTIQRTEQRDSAMYRCASSLEAERIPYNEQFFGPGTRLTVL.

This clone has only one observation. J is TRBJ1-2 and V is TRBV20-1, with D possibly TRBD1 on 6 matching bases. Germline CDR1 DFQATT, CDR2 SNEGSKA (reference sequence). CDR3 length: 12 amino acids. Trimming left V 3 bases short and J 8 bases short, with 13 bases between. CDR3 region: CSASRQAGGYTF. The CDR3 coding sequence is TGCAGTGCTAGTAGACAGGCTGGCGGCTACACCTTC.

CDR3 protein: CASSLAPMETQYF. The CDR3 DNA reads TGCGCCAGCAGCTTGGCCCCCATGGAGACCCAGTACTTC. V gene TRBV5-1 combines with J gene TRBJ2-5; D gene ambiguous. CDR3 length: 13 amino acids. Germline values: CDR1 SGHRS, CDR2 YFSETQ. Trimming pared 0 bases from V and 5 bases from J, leaving 8 bases between.

The rearrangement uses TRBV12-3 or TRBV12-4 and TRBJ2-3, with a tentative D call TRBD2 (5 bases). The CDR3 length is 13 residues. Trimming took off 4 bases at V and 9 bases at J, with 14 bases between the two ends. CDR3 in amino acids: CASSSFTSGTQYF. CDR3 nucleotide sequence: TGTGCCAGCAGTTCCTTTACCTCGGGGACGCAGTATTTT.

This clone was picked up a small number of times. The chain carries TRBV10-2 and TRBJ2-7, with 8 bases lining up with TRBD1. The V gene end was trimmed by 6 bases and the J gene end by 5 bases; junction bases not matched to a gene: 9. Per germline, CDR1 WSHSY and CDR2 SAAADI. This CDR3 contains 14 residues. The chain's CDR3 is CASSHYRGINEQYF. The CDR3 DNA sequence: TGCGCCAGCAGCCATTACAGGGGGATCAACGAGCAGTACTTC.

The chain recombines TRBV28 with TRBJ2-3, with 7 bases that match TRBD2. This CDR3 comprises 17 residues. V lost 5 bases and J lost 2; bases outside the gene matches: 13. Germline assignment: CDR1 MDHEN and CDR2 SYDVKM. The CDR3: CASSPQGASGLTDTQYF. The CDR3 DNA is TGTGCCAGCAGTCCCCAAGGGGCTAGCGGACTCACAGATACGCAGTATTTT.

This sequence joins TRBV5-1 and TRBJ1-3; no definite D call. CDR3 length: 14 amino acids. Trimming cost V 4 bases and J 3 bases, with 11 bases left between them. Germline loops: CDR1 SGHRS, CDR2 YFSETQ. CDR3 amino acids: CASSTEGGGNTIYF. The CDR3 nucleotides read TGCGCCAGCAGCACCGAGGGAGGTGGAAACACCATATATTTT.

This rearrangement joins TRBV11-3 to TRBJ2-7; 9 nucleotides agree with TRBD1. The germline V gene encodes CDR1 SGHNT and CDR2 YENEEA. The CDR3 sequence is 15 residues long. V dropped 5 bases and J dropped 2; count of bases not matched to a gene: 7. The CDR3 loop reads CASSPGQGGAYEQYF. In nucleotides, the CDR3 is TGTGCCAGCAGCCCGGGACAGGGAGGGGCCTACGAGCAGTACTTC.

This clone was recorded a few times. The gene calls are TRBV2 and TRBJ1-2, with 7 bases lining up with TRBD1. The J segment lost 8 bases and the V segment lost 6 bases, leaving 9 bases of the junction unmatched. Germline V gives CDR1 SNHLY, CDR2 FYNNEI. This CDR3 has 13 amino acids. The CDR3 sequence: CASRIDRERGYTF. The CDR3 bases are TGTGCCAGCAGGATCGACAGGGAAAGGGGCTACACCTTC.

The chain is built from TRBV3-1 (or the pseudogene TRBV3-2) and TRBJ2-7, with D hard to call. Trimming shortened V by 3 bases and J by 9 bases, and 15 bases separated the two germline ends. Germline values: CDR1 LGHDT, CDR2 YNNKEL (reference sequence). The length of the CDR3 is 13 residues. The CDR3 region has the DNA TGTGCCAGCAGCCAGGAAATAGCTGGCGCGCAGTACTTC. This sequence encodes CASSQEIAGAQYF.

This clone was detected only once. The rearrangement uses TRBV10-3 and TRBJ2-1, with 8 nucleotides matching TRBD2. This CDR3 comprises 15 residues. Germline lookup yields CDR1 ENHRY and CDR2 SYGVKD. J lost 6 bases, V lost 3 bases, and 7 bases had no gene match. In DNA form, the CDR3 reads TGTGCCATCAGTGAAGTGTTCGGGAGGGCCAATGAGCAGTTCTTC. It specifies CAISEVFGRANEQFF.

The V and J genes are TRBV30 and TRBJ1-6; TRBD1 might be the D (6 bases). The CDR3 consists of 15 residues. V lost 0 bases and J 3 bases, leaving 9 bases between the germline ends. The germline CDR1 and CDR2 sequences are GTSNPN and SVGIG (reference sequence). Here the CDR3 reads CAWSVRGSYNSPLHF. As DNA, the CDR3 is TGTGCCTGGAGTGTAAGGGGGAGCTATAATTCACCCCTCCACTTT.

The chain links TRBV24-1 to TRBJ2-7; weak D call: TRBD2 (5 bases). V lost 12 bases and J lost 0, with 26 bases in between. From germline, CDR1 is KGHDR and CDR2 SFDVKD. The CDR3 is 17 residues long. The CDR3 here is CAGGAEKAEAPSYEQYF. CDR3 nucleotides: TGTGCCGGCGGCGCAGAGAAAGCGGAAGCCCCCTCCTACGAGCAGTACTTC.

The rearrangement links TRBV10-3 to TRBJ2-3; D may be TRBD1 (5 bases). Germline values: CDR1 ENHRY, CDR2 SYGVKD. This CDR3 is 13 amino acids long. The V gene lost 0 bases and the J gene lost 4 bases, with 5 bases spanning the gap. DNA for the CDR3: TGTGCCATCAGTGAGTCGGGGCCAGATACGCAGTATTTT. Translating it yields CAISESGPDTQYF.

The chain is built from TRBV10-2 and TRBJ1-4, with D possibly matching TRBD1 (6 bases). This CDR3 comprises 15 residues. Germline assignment: CDR1 WSHSY and CDR2 SAAADI. V was pared by 3 bases and J by 2 bases, with 10 bases between. CDR3 region: CASSDQGSTNEKLFF. As DNA, the CDR3 is TGCGCCAGCAGTGACCAGGGGAGTACTAATGAAAAACTGTTTTTT.

The chain carries TRBV10-2 and TRBJ2-7; a possible D gene is TRBD2 (7 bases). Trimming took off 4 bases at V and 0 bases at J, with 22 bases between the two ends. Germline V CDR1 and CDR2: WSHSY, SAAADI. CDR3 length: 18 residues. The CDR3 reads CASSVSPSTGGLSYEQYF. The CDR3 region has the DNA TGCGCCAGCAGTGTAAGCCCCTCTACGGGGGGCCTCTCCTACGAGCAGTACTTC.

This clone was seen a single time. The chain employs TRBV5-1 and TRBJ2-6, with a tentative D call TRBD1 (5 bases). The CDR3 covers 15 residues. Germline CDR1 and CDR2: SGHRS and YFSETQ. V lost 4 bases, J lost 4 bases, and 12 bases lay in between. CDR3 sequence (DNA): TGCGCCAGCAGCCCTGGCAGGGCGGGGGCCAACGTCCTGACTTTC. Residues: CASSPGRAGANVLTF.

The CDR3 sequence is CASSLDSYSPLHF. The DNA for the CDR3 is TGCGCCAGCAGTCTCGACTCTTATTCACCCCTCCACTTT. The chain uses TRBV5-1 and TRBJ1-6; D not resolved. Germline V gene data show CDR1 as SGHRS and CDR2 as YFSETQ. With 5 bases removed from V and 8 bases from J, the gap between germline ends came to 11 bases. The CDR3 covers 13 residues.

The rearrangement joins TRBV30 to TRBJ1-5, with 8 bases aligning to TRBD1. The V gene end was trimmed by 7 bases and the J gene end by 7 bases; junction bases not matched to a gene: 6. CDR3 length: 12 residues. CDR1 is GTSNPN and CDR2 is SVGIG in the germline V gene (reference sequence). The CDR3 spells CASGQGGQPQHF. CDR3 DNA sequence: TGTGCCTCAGGACAGGGAGGCCAGCCCCAGCATTTT.

V gene TRBV28 combines with J gene TRBJ2-4; TRBD2 matches at 10 bases. This CDR3 is 19 amino acids long. The V and J ends lost 3 bases and 8 bases, in that order; junction bases with no gene match: 19. Germline lookup yields CDR1 MDHEN and CDR2 SYDVKM. CDR3 bases: TGTGCCAGCAGTTTCAATCTAGCGGGAGTTGAAGCCCAAAATTACATTCAGTACTTC. This gives the protein CASSFNLAGVEAQNYIQYF.

The rearrangement joins TRBV6-5 to TRBJ2-2; 7 bases match TRBD1. The CDR3 consists of 13 residues. CDR1 and CDR2 from the germline V gene are MNHEY and SVGAGI. V was pared by 6 bases and J by 7 bases, with 5 bases of the junction left unmatched. DNA of the CDR3: TGTGCCAGCAGCGGGACAGTCGACGGGGAGCTGTTTTTT. It codes for CASSGTVDGELFF.

The gene calls are TRBV28 and TRBJ2-3; TRBD2 matches at 12 bases. V shed 5 bases, J shed 7 bases, and the junction held 7 bases outside the gene matches. Germline CDR1 MDHEN, CDR2 SYDVKM. The CDR3 contains 15 residues. As DNA, the CDR3 is TGTGCCAGCAGTCTAGCGGGAGGGCCCCCTTATACGCAGTATTTT. Protein sequence: CASSLAGGPPYTQYF.